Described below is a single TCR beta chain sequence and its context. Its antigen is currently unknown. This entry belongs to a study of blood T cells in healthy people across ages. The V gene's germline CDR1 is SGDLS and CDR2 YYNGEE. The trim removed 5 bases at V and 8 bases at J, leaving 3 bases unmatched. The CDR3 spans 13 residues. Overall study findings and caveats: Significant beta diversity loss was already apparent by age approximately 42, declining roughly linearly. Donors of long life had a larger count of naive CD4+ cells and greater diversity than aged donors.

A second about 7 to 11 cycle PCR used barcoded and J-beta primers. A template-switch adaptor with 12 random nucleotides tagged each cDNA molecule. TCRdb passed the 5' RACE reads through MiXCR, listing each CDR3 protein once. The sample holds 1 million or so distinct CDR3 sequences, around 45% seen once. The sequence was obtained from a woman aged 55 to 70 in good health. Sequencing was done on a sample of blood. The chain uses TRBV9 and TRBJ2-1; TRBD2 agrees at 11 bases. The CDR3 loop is CASRGLAADEQFF. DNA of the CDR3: TGTGCCAGCAGGGGACTAGCGGCGGATGAGCAGTTCTTC.